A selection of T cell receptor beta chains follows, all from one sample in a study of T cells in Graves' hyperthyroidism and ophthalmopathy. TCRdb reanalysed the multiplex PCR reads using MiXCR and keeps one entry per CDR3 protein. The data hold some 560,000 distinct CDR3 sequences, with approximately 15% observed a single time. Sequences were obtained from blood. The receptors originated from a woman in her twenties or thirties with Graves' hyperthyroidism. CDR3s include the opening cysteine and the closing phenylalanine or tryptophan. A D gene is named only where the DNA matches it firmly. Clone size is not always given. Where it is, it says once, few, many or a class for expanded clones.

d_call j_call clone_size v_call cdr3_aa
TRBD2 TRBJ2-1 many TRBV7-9 CASSPEKSTSGKTYNEQFF
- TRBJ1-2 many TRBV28 CASSFPRGGYTF
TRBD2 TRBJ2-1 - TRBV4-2 CASSQELAGYNNEQFF
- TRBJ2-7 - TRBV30 CAWSSGSGSYEQYF
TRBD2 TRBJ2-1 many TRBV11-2 CASTGLAGASNEQFF
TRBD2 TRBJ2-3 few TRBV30 CAWSVAGLADPTDTQYF
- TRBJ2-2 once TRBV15 CATSGSRANTGELFF
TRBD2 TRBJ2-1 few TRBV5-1 CASSSGLTPNEQFF
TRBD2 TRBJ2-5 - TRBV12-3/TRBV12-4 CASSSRTSGTETQYF
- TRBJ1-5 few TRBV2 CASMGGNQPQHF
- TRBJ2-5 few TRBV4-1 CASSQAVISQETQYF
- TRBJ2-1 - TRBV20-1 CSVLRPPALNEQFF
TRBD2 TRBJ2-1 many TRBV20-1 CSAGGLAGDNEQFF
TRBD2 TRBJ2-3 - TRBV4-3 CASSQDTGAGGPHTQYF
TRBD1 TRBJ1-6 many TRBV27 CASSLQRTGNNSPLHF
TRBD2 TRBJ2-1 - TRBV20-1 CSAPDLAGPLDNEQFF
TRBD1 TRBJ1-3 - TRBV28 CASSLVTGVRNTIYF
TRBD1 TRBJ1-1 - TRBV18 CASSPPTGGTNTEAFF
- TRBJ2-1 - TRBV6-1 CASRPGVTPQPPNNEQFF
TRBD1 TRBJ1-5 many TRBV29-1 CSVSQGRDQPQHF
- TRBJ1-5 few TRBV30 CAWSVTRDYNQPQHF
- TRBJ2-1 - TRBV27 CASSLSGDENEQFF
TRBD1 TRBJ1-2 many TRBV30 CAWERDSLYGYTF
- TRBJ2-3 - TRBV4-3 CASSPPGQIDTQYF
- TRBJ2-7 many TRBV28 CASSLLVRGDRTYEQYF
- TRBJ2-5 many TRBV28 CASNGVVGTQYF
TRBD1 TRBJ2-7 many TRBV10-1 CASSEGQGGEQYF
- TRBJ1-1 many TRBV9 CASSVQGNTEAFF
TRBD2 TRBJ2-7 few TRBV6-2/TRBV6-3 CASSYSPSGRPPYEQYF
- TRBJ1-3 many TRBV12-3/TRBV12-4 CASSLDSSGNTIYF
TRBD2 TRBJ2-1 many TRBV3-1 CASSQDLSGGYNEQFF
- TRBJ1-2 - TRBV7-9 CASSLELRTGPHYGYTF
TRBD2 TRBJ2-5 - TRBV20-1 CSARDSGLAGFGEYF
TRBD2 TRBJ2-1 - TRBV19 CASSIGFRLAGTYNEQFF
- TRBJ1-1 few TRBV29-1 CSVPTGPEAFF
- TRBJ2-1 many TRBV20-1 CSARDSWAPYNEQFF
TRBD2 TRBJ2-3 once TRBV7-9 CASSEYPGLAGDSDTQYF
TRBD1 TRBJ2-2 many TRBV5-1 CASSLGTGGTGELFF
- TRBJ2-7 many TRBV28 CASSLGGQGSDEQYF
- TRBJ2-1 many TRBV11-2 CASSSSFGGGLYNEQFF
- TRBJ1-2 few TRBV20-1 CSAAMNHGYTF
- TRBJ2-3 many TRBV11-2 CASGTGPSSDTQYF
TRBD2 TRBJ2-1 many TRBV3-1 CASSPGLVIVEQFF
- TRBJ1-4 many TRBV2 CASSATTRTGEKLFF
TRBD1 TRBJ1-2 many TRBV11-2 CASSFNPNPDRGGYTF
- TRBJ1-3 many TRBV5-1 CASSPDGAGNTIYF
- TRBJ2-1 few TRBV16 CASSPLLLTVANEQFF
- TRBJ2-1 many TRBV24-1 CATITSHLNEQFF
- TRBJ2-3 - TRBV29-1 CSVWGGLGTDTQYF
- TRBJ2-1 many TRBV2 CASSEFAGTSYNEQFF